These T cell receptor beta chains were read from a single sample in a study of shared T cell receptors in the human thymus. Profiling relied on immunoSEQ multiplex PCR, and the TCRdb table lists in-frame clones only, not all of them. The sample lists 550,000 to 800,000 clones, roughly 88% occurring once. These data are also associated with another study on human thymus T cells.

The sample was thymocytes. These receptors were obtained from a girl under three years old with a congenital heart defect. CDR3s include the opening cysteine and the closing phenylalanine or tryptophan.

14 | TRBV11-3 | CASSLAGVVDTQYF
14 | TRBV25-1 | CASGSGDLKETQYF
15 | TRBV30 | CALATAGQADTEAFF
15 | TRBV6-5 | CASRRISGQHSPLHF
11 | TRBV20-1 | CSARTEETQYF
18 | TRBV2 | CASSEAETPGTGLETQYF
15 | TRBV11-2 | CASSLFRDRSTEAFF
14 | TRBV2 | CASRTGPTNYGYTF
15 | TRBV19 | CASSIGHPANYGYTF
14 | TRBV5-1 | CASQARDRNSPLHF
17 | TRBV28 | CASSLKGTTGGYLEAFF
18 | TRBV4-1 | CASSQGPEGTVFLDGYTF
17 | TRBV4-3 | CASSQDRSSGGSYEQYF
18 | TRBV11-2 | CASSHTRQGLRWNTEAFF
18 | TRBV7-2 | CASSSGWLAGANQETQYF
16 | TRBV2 | CASGTSGGNHQETQYF
15 | TRBV4-3 | CASSQERLGRREQYF
11 | TRBV29-1 | CSVALQETQYF
13 | TRBV10-3 | CAISGHPNTEAFF
13 | TRBV28 | CASSSGLYQPQHF
17 | TRBV4-1 | CASSQERYPRYNSPLHF
12 | TRBV25-1 | CASSEAASIQYF
17 | TRBV10-3 | CASCPGEGQGYNYGYTF
16 | TRBV7-2 | CASSLPRTGFDTEAFF
17 | TRBV11-3 | CASSCPSGGRGTGELFF
16 | TRBV5-6 | CASSMPGQGTRDTQYF
14 | TRBV7-2 | CASSRDRLNYGYTF
15 | TRBV5-1 | CASSLAYRVPGELFF
17 | TRBV14 | CASSQVSLQEGWTEAFF
15 | TRBV7-9 | CASSPGAQTNTEAFF
17 | TRBV10-1 | CASSTGTEKGVNTEAFF
14 | TRBV7-9 | CASSSMRAGGGYTF
17 | TRBV28 | CASTTLEGQDSSYEQYF
16 | TRBV6-1 | CASSVGLAGGQETQYF
12 | TRBV6-1 | CASRNRNTEAFF
19 | TRBV7-2 | CASSFKGGTPICALEAQYF
15 | TRBV14 | CASSQEGGPNEKLFF
13 | TRBV11-2 | CAIKRTSGYEQYF
14 | TRBV25-1 | CASSDPRVSAEAFF